This TCR beta chain appears in the sequencing data of a study of blood T cell repertoires in COVID-19. Study-wide background: From the United States, Italy and Spain came samples of acute and convalescent COVID-19. Sources were T cells, B-cell-depleted T cells, or PBMCs; the material itself was cDNA or gDNA.

Per germline, CDR1 WNHNN and CDR2 SYGVQD (reference sequence). Trimming removed 3 bases from V and 8 bases from J, with 13 bases in between. CDR3 size: 13 residues. Sequencing was performed with immunoSEQ multiplex PCR; in TCRdb, only in-frame clones are kept and a portion is missing. The sample records 150,000 or so clones, around 82% being singletons. Two consecutive negative NP/OP PCR tests, clearance, or resolved symptoms defined Cohort 3 recovery. The rearrangement joins TRBV10-1 to TRBJ1-2; tentatively, D is TRBD1 (6 bases). This receptor was taken from a woman aged 50 to 60 who had recovered from COVID-19. The specimen sequenced was PBMCs or T cells enriched from blood (not recorded which). As DNA, the CDR3 is TGCGCCAGCAGTGAAGTATTGGACAGCGGCTACACCTTC. It encodes CASSEVLDSGYTF.